A single sample gave rise to the 18 T cell receptor beta chains below, sequenced in a study of blood T cell repertoires in COVID-19. Profiled with immunoSEQ multiplex PCR; TCRdb holds only in-frame clones, not every one. The sample includes roughly 400,000 clones, around 90% of them seen just once. Sequenced sample: PBMCs or T cells enriched from blood (not recorded which). These receptors were obtained from a woman in her thirties or forties with acute COVID-19.

The chain joins TRBV5-4 to TRBJ1-2; D possibly corresponds to TRBD1 (5 bases). The CDR3 runs to 15 residues. The V and J ends lost 3 bases and 8 bases respectively, with 20 bases between them. The germline V gene has CDR1 SGHNT and CDR2 YYREEE (reference sequence). The CDR3 loop reads CASSSPLGSGRGYTF. CDR3 sequence (DNA): TGTGCCAGCAGCTCACCCCTGGGGTCAGGGCGAGGCTACACCTTC.

The chain uses TRBV7-8 and TRBJ1-5; D perhaps matches TRBD1 (5 bases). Germline V CDR1 and CDR2: SGHVS, FQNEAQ. This CDR3 has 15 residues. Trimming removed 1 base at V and 3 bases at J, with 10 bases between. For the CDR3, the DNA is TGTGCCAGCAGCTTAGGCAGGGCATACAATCAGCCCCAGCATTTT. Its translation: CASSLGRAYNQPQHF.

The chain recombines TRBV7-9 with TRBJ1-2; tentatively, D is TRBD1 (5 bases). The CDR3 has 13 residues. The germline V gene encodes CDR1 SEHNR and CDR2 FQNEAQ (reference sequence). The germline V and J ends were trimmed by 8 bases and 2 bases, with 12 bases remaining between them. CDR3 residues: CASGRGLNYGYTF. The CDR3 bases are TGTGCCAGCGGGCGGGGACTAAACTATGGCTACACCTTC.

The J gene is TRBJ2-7, the V gene TRBV4-1; D is perhaps TRBD2 (5 bases). CDR1 MGHRA and CDR2 YSYEKL come from the germline V gene. The V end lost 2 bases, the J end lost 11 bases, and 16 bases lay between the germline ends. The CDR3 runs 13 residues. The CDR3: CASSQQTGTSKYF. The DNA for the CDR3 is TGCGCCAGCAGCCAACAAACGGGAACTTCTAAGTACTTC.

This rearrangement joins TRBV25-1 to TRBJ1-2; 12 nucleotides line up with TRBD1. This CDR3 has 15 residues. The V gene end was trimmed by 6 bases and the J gene end by 8 bases; junction bases not matched to a gene: 10. CDR1 and CDR2 from the germline V gene are MGHDK and SYGVNS. CDR3 sequence: CASSQGGGQGAGYTF. The CDR3 region has the DNA TGTGCCAGCAGCCAGGGAGGGGGACAGGGGGCCGGCTACACCTTC.

As concerns this clone: Other DNA sequences in the same sample also yield this CDR3. V and J are TRBV27 and TRBJ1-4, with a possible D match to TRBD1 (6 bases). Germline V gene data show CDR1 as MNHEY and CDR2 as SMNVEV (reference sequence). The CDR3 is 15 residues long. V was trimmed by 5 bases and J by 2 bases, leaving 12 bases between them. CDR3 sequence reads: CASSTRTATNEKLFF. Here the CDR3 DNA reads TGTGCCAGCAGTACGCGGACAGCTACTAATGAAAAACTGTTTTTT.

This clone was recorded once. This chain joins TRBV6-1 and TRBJ1-1; 7 bases are shared with TRBD1. Germline V gene data show CDR1 as MNHNS and CDR2 as SASEGT. CDR3 length: 14 residues. The trim removed 6 bases at V and 4 bases at J, leaving 8 bases unmatched. The CDR3 spells CASRLGGAGTEAFF. For the CDR3, the DNA is TGTGCCAGCAGGCTAGGGGGCGCAGGCACTGAAGCTTTCTTT.

This sequence joins TRBV27 and TRBJ1-5, with TRBD1 matching over 9 bases. This CDR3 is 14 amino acids long. J lost 6 bases, V lost 2 bases, and 2 bases had no gene match. CDR1 is MNHEY and CDR2 is SMNVEV in the germline V gene (reference sequence). CDR3 sequence reads: CASSLTGGPQPQHF. As DNA, the CDR3 is TGTGCCAGCAGTTTAACAGGGGGCCCTCAGCCCCAGCATTTT.

This clone was detected once. This chain connects TRBV5-1 to TRBJ1-4; 10 positions agree with TRBD1. Germline lookup yields CDR1 SGHRS and CDR2 YFSETQ. V gave up 4 bases and J gave up 6 bases; unmatched junction bases: 6. CDR3 length equals 15 residues. The DNA for the CDR3 is TGCGCCAGCAGCCCGGACAGGGGGTATCATGAAAAACTGTTTTTT. Translating it yields CASSPDRGYHEKLFF.

V is TRBV5-1 and J is TRBJ2-5; TRBD1 is a possible D gene (5 bases). This CDR3 comprises 14 residues. V was shortened by 2 bases and J by 1 base, with 9 bases between the two germline ends. Germline V CDR1 and CDR2: SGHRS, YFSETQ. The CDR3 bases are TGCGCCAGCAGCTTCGACAGCCCCCAAGAGACCCAGTACTTC. Translation: CASSFDSPQETQYF. The full variable domain, completed using reference TRBV5-1 and TRBJ2-5, is KAGVTQTPRYLIKTRGQQVTLSCSPISGHRSVSWYQQTPGQGLQFLFEYFSETQRNKGNFPGRFSGRQFSNSRSEMNVSTLELGDSALYLCASSFDSPQETQYFGPGTRLLVL.

The CDR3 reads CASSVGQGVASNQPQHF. The CDR3 region has the DNA TGTGCCAGCAGTGTGGGACAGGGGGTAGCGAGCAATCAGCCCCAGCATTTT. V is TRBV2 and J is TRBJ1-5, with 11 bases that match TRBD1. J gave up 1 base and V 4 bases, and 6 bases lay outside the gene matches. From germline, CDR1 is SNHLY and CDR2 FYNNEI. The CDR3 is 17 amino acids.

CDR3 in DNA: TGTGCCAGCAGCTTAAGCAGGGGAAGCACTGAAGCTTTCTTT. Translated: CASSLSRGSTEAFF. The genes are TRBV7-6 and TRBJ1-1, with D maybe TRBD1 (6 bases). The CDR3 runs 14 residues. The V gene's germline CDR1 is SGHVS and CDR2 FNYEAQ. Deletions cut 2 bases from V and 4 bases from J, with 11 bases between.

This chain links TRBV3-1 (or the pseudogene TRBV3-2) with TRBJ1-6, with a tentative D call TRBD1 (5 bases). Per germline, CDR1 LGHDT and CDR2 YNNKEL (reference sequence). The V end lost 3 bases, the J end lost 7 bases, and 10 bases lay between the germline ends. The CDR3 is 14 residues long. The CDR3 DNA reads as TGTGCCAGCAGCCACAGGGTTGAGAATTCACCCCTCCACTTT. Protein product: CASSHRVENSPLHF.

This chain uses TRBV15 with TRBJ2-4, with D maybe TRBD1 (5 bases). The CDR3 is made up of 17 amino acids. Per germline, CDR1 LNHNV and CDR2 YYDKDF (reference sequence). Trimming left V 1 base short and J 4 bases short, with 17 bases between. The CDR3 DNA reads as TGTGCCACCAGCAGAGTTTCAGGGCAGGGCCCTAAAAACATTCAGTACTTC. This encodes CATSRVSGQGPKNIQYF.

This rearrangement joins TRBV6-5 to TRBJ2-5; 9 bases match TRBD2. The junction had 11 bases not matched to a gene; V was cut back by 8 bases and J by 7 bases. This CDR3 has 14 amino acids. The V gene's germline CDR1 is MNHEY and CDR2 SVGAGI. CDR3: CASSGSGGIGTQYF. The CDR3 DNA sequence: TGTGCCAGCTCGGGAAGCGGGGGGATCGGGACCCAGTACTTC.

J is TRBJ2-2 and V is TRBV19; the D gene is possibly TRBD1 (6 bases). This CDR3 contains 16 residues. Looked up from germline, CDR1 is LNHDA and CDR2 is SQIVND (reference sequence). With 3 bases removed from V and 0 bases from J, the gap between germline ends came to 11 bases. CDR3 loop: CASSMGGTTNTGELFF. Written as DNA, the CDR3 is TGTGCCAGTAGTATGGGTGGGACAACGAACACCGGGGAGCTGTTTTTT. Full variable domain (remainder filled in from reference TRBV19 and TRBJ2-2): DGGITQSPKYLFRKEGQNVTLSCEQNLNHDAMYWYRQDPGQGLRLIYYSQIVNDFQKGDIAEGYSVSREKKESFPLTVTSAQKNPTAFYLCASSMGGTTNTGELFFGEGSRLTVL.

This clone was recorded a few times. V gene TRBV4-1 combines with J gene TRBJ1-2; D is ambiguous. CDR1 and CDR2 (germline): MGHRA, YSYEKL. The CDR3 length is 17 residues. Trimming took off 0 bases at V and 7 bases at J, with 21 bases between the two ends. The CDR3 region is CASSQEASGEFLGGYTF. The CDR3, as DNA: TGCGCCAGCAGCCAAGAAGCGTCTGGGGAGTTCCTTGGTGGCTACACCTTC.

The rearrangement links TRBV6-5 to TRBJ1-5; possible D gene TRBD1, 6 bases. Germline-derived CDR1 and CDR2 are MNHEY and SVGAGI. The CDR3 runs to 14 residues. Trimming pared 5 bases from V and 2 bases from J, leaving 10 bases between. The CDR3 coding sequence is TGTGCCAGCAGTAGTAGACAGGGCAATCAGCCCCAGCATTTT. Translation: CASSSRQGNQPQHF.